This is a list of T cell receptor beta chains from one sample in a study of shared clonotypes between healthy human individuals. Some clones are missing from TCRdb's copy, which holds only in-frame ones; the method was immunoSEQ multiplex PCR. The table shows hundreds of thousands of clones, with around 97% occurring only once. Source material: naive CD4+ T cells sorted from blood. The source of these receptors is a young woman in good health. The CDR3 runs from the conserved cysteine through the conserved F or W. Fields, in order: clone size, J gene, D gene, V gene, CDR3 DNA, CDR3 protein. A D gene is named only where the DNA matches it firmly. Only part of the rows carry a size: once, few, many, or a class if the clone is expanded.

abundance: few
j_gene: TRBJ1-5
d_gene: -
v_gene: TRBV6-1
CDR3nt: TGTGCCAGCAGTCGTGGGAGTAGCAATCAGCCCCAGCATTTT
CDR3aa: CASSRGSSNQPQHF

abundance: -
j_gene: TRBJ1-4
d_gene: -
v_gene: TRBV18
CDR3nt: TGTGCCAGCTCACCTCCAGAGGGGGGGCGGAATGAAAAACTGTTTTTT
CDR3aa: CASSPPEGGRNEKLFF

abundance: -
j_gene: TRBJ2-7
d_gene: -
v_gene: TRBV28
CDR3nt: TGTGCCAGCCAAAGGGCAGGCTACGAGCAGTACTTC
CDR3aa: CASQRAGYEQYF

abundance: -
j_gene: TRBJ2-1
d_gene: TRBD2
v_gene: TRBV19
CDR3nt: TGTGCCAGTAGTATAGATCCCCCCGTGGGACTAGCGGGAGTCGTTAATGAGCAGTTCTTC
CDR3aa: CASSIDPPVGLAGVVNEQFF

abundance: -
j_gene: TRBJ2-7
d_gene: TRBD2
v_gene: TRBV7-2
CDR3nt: TGTGCCAGCAGGCTCACTAGCGGGAGGGCCTACGAGCAGTACTTC
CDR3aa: CASRLTSGRAYEQYF

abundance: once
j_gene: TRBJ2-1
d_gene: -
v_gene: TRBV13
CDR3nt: TGTGCCAGCAGCTTATTGAGGTCCTACAATGAGCAGTTCTTC
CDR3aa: CASSLLRSYNEQFF

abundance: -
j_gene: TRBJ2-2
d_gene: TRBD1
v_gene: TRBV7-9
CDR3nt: TGTGCCAGCAGCCCGAGGACAGGGAATGGCGGGGAGCTGTTTTTT
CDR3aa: CASSPRTGNGGELFF

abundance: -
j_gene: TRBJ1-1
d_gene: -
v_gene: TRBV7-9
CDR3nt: TGTGCCAGCAGCTTAGGCCAGTCGAGCACTGAAGCTTTCTTT
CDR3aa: CASSLGQSSTEAFF

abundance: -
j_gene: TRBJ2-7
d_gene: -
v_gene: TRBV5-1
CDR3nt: TGCGCCAGCAGCTCCCGGGCGGGATCCCTCCTTGGGGAGCAGTACTTC
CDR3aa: CASSSRAGSLLGEQYF

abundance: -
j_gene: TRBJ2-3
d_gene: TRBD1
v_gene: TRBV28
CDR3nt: TGTGCCAGCAGTTTAATCCAGGGGGCTGGAGATACGCAGTATTTT
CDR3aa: CASSLIQGAGDTQYF

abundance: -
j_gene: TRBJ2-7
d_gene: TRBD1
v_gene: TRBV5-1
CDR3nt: TGCGCCAGCAGCATAGGACAGGTCTACGAGCAGTACTTC
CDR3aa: CASSIGQVYEQYF

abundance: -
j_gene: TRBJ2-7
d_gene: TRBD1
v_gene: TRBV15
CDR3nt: TGTGCCACCAGCAGCCAAGGGACAGGGGCCTACGAGCAGTACTTC
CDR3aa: CATSSQGTGAYEQYF

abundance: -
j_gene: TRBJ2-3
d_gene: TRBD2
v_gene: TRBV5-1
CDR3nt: TGCGCCAGCAGCTTGGATCCGGGAGGGAGCACAGATACGCAGTATTTT
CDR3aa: CASSLDPGGSTDTQYF

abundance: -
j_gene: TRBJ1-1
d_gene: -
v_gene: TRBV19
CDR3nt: TGTGCCAGTAGTACAGGGCTCACTGAAGCTTTCTTT
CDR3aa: CASSTGLTEAFF

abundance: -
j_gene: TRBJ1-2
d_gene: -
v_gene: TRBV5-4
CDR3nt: TGTGCCAGCAGCTTGGTAGGGGATGGTCAGGGCTACACCTTC
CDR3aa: CASSLVGDGQGYTF

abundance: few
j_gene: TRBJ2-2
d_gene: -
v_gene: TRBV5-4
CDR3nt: TGTGCCAGCAGCCCCCGCGTGGACACCGGGGAGCTGTTTTTT
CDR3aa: CASSPRVDTGELFF